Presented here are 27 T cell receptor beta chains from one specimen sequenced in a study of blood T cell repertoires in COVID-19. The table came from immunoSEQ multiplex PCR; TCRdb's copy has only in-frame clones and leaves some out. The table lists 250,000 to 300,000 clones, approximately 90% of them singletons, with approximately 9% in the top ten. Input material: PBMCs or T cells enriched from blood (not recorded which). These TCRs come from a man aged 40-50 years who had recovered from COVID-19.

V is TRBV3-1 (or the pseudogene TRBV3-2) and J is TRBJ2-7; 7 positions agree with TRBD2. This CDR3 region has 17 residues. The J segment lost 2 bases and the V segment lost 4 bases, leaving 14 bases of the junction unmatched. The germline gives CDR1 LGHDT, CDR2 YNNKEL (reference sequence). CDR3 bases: TGTGCCAGCAGCCCTTGGAAATCGAGCGGGATGACCTACGAGCAGTACTTC. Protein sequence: CASSPWKSSGMTYEQYF.

CDR3 DNA sequence: TGTGCCAGCAGTACTATGCTGACAGCTACCTCTGGAAACACCATATATTTT. This encodes CASSTMLTATSGNTIYF. V usage is TRBV5-6 and J usage is TRBJ1-3, with D perhaps matching TRBD1 (5 bases). There are 17 residues in the CDR3. Looked up from germline, CDR1 is SGHDT and CDR2 is YYEEEE. Trimming shortened V by 5 bases and J by 0 bases, and 18 bases separated the two germline ends.

CDR3 loop: CASSPAGAISGNTIYF. The CDR3 DNA sequence: TGTGCCAGCTCACCGGCAGGGGCCATCTCTGGAAACACCATATATTTT. V gene TRBV18 combines with J gene TRBJ1-3; tentative D call: TRBD1 (6 bases). V was trimmed by 3 bases and J by 0 bases, leaving 12 bases between them. The length of the CDR3 is 16 residues. The germline gives CDR1 KGHSH, CDR2 LQKENI.

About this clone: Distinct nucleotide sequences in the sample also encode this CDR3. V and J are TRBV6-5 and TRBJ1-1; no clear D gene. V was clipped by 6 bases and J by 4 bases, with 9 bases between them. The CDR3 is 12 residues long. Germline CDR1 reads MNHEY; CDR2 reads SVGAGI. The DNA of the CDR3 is TGTGCCAGCAGCTATGGTGGCACTGAAGCTTTCTTT. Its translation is CASSYGGTEAFF.

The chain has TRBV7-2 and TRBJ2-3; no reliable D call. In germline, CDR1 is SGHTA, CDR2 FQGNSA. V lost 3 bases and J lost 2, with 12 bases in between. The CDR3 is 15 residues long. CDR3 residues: CASSLSWRSTDTQYF. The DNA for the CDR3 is TGTGCCAGCAGCTTGTCCTGGAGATCCACAGATACGCAGTATTTT.

The CDR3 reads CASEDSASYEQYF. In DNA, the CDR3 is TGTGCCAGCGAGGACTCGGCTTCCTACGAGCAGTACTTC. The V and J genes are TRBV28 and TRBJ2-7, with D tentatively TRBD2 (5 bases). The length of the CDR3 is 13 residues. V was shortened by 8 bases and J by 1 base, with 12 bases between the two germline ends. Germline CDR1 is MDHEN and CDR2 is SYDVKM.

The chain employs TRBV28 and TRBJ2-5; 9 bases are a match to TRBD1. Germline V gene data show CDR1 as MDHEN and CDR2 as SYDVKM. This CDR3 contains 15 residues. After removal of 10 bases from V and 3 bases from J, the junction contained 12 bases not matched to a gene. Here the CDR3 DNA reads TGTGCCATCCAACAGGACAGGGGATCAGAAGAGACCCAGTACTTC. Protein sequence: CAIQQDRGSEETQYF.

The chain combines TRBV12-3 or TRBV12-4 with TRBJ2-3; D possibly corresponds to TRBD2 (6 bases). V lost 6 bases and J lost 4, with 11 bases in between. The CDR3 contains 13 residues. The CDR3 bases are TGTGCCAGCAGCCGCGGGGTAGCAGATACGCAGTATTTT. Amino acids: CASSRGVADTQYF.

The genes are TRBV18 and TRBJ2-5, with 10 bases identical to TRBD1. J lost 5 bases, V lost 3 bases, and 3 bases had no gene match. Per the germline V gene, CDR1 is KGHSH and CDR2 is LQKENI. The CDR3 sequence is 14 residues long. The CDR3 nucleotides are TGTGCCAGCTCACCGCGACAGGGGGCGGAGACCCAGTACTTC. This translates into CASSPRQGAETQYF. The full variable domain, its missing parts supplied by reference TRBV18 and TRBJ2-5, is NAGVMQNPRHLVRRRGQEARLRCSPMKGHSHVYWYRQLPEEGLKFMVYLQKENIIDESGMPKERFSAEFPKEGPSILRIQQVVRGDSAAYFCASSPRQGAETQYFGPGTRLLVL.

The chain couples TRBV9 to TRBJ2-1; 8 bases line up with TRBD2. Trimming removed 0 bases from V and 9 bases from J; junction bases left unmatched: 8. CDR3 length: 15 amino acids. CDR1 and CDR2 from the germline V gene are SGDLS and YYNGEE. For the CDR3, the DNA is TGTGCCAGCAGCGTAGGTGAGACTAGCGTATCTGAGCAGTTCTTC. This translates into CASSVGETSVSEQFF.

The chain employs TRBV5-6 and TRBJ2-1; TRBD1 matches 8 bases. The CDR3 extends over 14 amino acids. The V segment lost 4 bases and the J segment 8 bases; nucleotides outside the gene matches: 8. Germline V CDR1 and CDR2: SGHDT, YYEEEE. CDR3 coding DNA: TGTGCCAGCAGCAAAGGGACAGGCCTCGATGAGCAGTTCTTC. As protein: CASSKGTGLDEQFF.

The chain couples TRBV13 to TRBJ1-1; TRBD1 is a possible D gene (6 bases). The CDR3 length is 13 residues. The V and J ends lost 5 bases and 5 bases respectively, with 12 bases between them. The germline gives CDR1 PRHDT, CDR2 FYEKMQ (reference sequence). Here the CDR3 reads CASSPQGWTEAFF. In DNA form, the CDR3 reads TGTGCCAGCAGCCCCCAGGGGTGGACTGAAGCTTTCTTT. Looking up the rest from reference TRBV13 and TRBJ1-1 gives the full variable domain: AAGVIQSPRHLIKEKRETATLKCYPIPRHDTVYWYQQGPGQDPQFLISFYEKMQSDKGSIPDRFSAQQFSDYHSELNMSSLELGDSALYFCASSPQGWTEAFFGQGTRLTVV.

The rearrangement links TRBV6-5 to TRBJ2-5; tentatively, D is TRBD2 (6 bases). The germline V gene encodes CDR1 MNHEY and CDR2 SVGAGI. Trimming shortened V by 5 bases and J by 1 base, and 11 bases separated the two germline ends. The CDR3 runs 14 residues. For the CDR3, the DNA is TGTGCCAGCAGTCGTGGCGGGGCCCAAGAGACCCAGTACTTC. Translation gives CASSRGGAQETQYF.

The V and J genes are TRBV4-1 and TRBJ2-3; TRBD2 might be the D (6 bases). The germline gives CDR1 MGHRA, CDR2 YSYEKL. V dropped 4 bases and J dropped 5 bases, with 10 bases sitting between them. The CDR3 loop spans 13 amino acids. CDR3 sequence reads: CASSLGGEDTQYF. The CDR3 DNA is TGCGCCAGCAGCCTCGGAGGGGAAGATACGCAGTATTTT.

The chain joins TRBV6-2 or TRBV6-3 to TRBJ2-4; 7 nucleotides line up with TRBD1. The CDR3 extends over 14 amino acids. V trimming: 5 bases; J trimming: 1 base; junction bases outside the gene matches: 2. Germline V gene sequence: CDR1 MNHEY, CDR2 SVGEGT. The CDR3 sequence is CASSKGQAKNIQYF. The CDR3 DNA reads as TGTGCCAGCAGTAAGGGACAGGCCAAAAACATTCAGTACTTC.

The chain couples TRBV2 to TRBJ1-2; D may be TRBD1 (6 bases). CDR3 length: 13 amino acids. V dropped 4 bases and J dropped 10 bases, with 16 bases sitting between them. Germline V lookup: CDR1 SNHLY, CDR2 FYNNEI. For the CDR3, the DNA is TGTGCCAGCAGTGTTAGGACAGTCGACGACTACACCTTC. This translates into CASSVRTVDDYTF.

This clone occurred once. Written as DNA, the CDR3 is TGTGCCAGCAGCGACTCGAGCTACACAGATACGCAGTATTTT. This sequence encodes CASSDSSYTDTQYF. The chain uses TRBV21-1 and TRBJ2-3; the DNA was not compared with TRBD2, the D call given in the table. TRBV21-1 is a pseudogene. CDR3 length: 14 residues.

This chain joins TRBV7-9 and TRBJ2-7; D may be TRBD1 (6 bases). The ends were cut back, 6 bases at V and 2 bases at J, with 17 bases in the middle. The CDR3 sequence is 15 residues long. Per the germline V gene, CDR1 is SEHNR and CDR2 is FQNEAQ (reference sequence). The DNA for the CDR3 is TGTGCCAGCAGGGGGGCCAGGACGCATGCCTACGAGCAGTACTTC. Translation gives CASRGARTHAYEQYF.

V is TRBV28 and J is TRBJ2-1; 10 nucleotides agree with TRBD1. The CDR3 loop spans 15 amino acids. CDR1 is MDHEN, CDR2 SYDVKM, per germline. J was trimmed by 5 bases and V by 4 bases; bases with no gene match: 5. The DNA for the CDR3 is TGTGCCAGCAGTTCCGGGACAGGGGACCACAATGAGCAGTTCTTC. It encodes CASSSGTGDHNEQFF.

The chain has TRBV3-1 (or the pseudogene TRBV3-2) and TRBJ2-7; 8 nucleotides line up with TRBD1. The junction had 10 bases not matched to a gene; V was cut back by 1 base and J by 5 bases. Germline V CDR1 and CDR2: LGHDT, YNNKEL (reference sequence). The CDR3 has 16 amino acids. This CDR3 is CASSQVAGTGSHEQYF. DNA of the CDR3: TGTGCCAGCAGCCAAGTAGCCGGGACAGGAAGCCACGAGCAGTACTTC.

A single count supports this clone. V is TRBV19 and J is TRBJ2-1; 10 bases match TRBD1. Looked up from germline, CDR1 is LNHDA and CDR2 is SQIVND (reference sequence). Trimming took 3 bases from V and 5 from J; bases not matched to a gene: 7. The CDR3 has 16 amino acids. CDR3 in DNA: TGTGCCAGTAGTATGCCGACAGGGGGCTACGACAATGAGCAGTTCTTC. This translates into CASSMPTGGYDNEQFF.

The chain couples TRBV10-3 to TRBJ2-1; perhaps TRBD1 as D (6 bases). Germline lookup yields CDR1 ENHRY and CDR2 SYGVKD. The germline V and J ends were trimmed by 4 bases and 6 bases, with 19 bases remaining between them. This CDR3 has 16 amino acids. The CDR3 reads CAISARGAGDRNEQFF. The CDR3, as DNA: TGTGCCATCAGTGCAAGAGGGGCAGGGGATCGCAATGAGCAGTTCTTC.

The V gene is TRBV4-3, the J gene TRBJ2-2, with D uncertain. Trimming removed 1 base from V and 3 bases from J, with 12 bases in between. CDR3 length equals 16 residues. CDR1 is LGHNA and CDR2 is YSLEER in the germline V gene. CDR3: CASSQGAVLDTGELFF. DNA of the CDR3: TGCGCCAGCAGCCAAGGTGCGGTACTGGACACCGGGGAGCTGTTTTTT.

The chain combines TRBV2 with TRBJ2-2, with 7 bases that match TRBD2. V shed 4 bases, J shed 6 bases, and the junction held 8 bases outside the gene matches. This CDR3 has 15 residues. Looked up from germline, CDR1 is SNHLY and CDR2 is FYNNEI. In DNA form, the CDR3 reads TGTGCCAGCAGTGCAGGGAGCGGGGCAGCCGGGGAGCTGTTTTTT. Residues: CASSAGSGAAGELFF.

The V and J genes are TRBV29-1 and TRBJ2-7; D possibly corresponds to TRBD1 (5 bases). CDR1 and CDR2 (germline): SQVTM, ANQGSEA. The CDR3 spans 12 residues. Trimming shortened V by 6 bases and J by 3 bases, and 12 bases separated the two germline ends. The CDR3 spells CSVPRRDYEQYF. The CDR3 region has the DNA TGCAGCGTCCCTCGCAGGGACTACGAGCAGTACTTC.

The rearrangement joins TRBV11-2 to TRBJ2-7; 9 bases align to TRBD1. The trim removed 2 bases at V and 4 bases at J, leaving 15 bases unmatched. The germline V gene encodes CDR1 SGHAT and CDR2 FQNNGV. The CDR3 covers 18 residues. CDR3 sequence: CASSLRDRDASWGYEQYF. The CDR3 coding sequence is TGTGCCAGCAGCTTAAGGGACAGGGACGCCAGTTGGGGTTACGAGCAGTACTTC.

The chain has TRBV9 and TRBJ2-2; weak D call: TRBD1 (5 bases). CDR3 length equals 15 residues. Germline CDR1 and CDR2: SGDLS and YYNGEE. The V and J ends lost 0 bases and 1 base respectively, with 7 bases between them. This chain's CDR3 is CASSVVGVNTGELFF. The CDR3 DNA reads TGTGCCAGCAGCGTAGTAGGGGTGAACACCGGGGAGCTGTTTTTT. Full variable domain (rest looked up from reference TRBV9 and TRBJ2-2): DSGVTQTPKHLITATGQRVTLRCSPRSGDLSVYWYQQSLDQGLQFLIQYYNGEERAKGNILERFSAQQFPDLHSELNLSSLELGDSALYFCASSVVGVNTGELFFGEGSRLTVL.